This T cell receptor (beta chain) was observed in a study of blood T cell repertoires in COVID-19. In germline, CDR1 is MNHEY, CDR2 SMNVEV (reference sequence). The CDR3 has 13 residues. Trimming removed 3 bases from V and 3 bases from J, with 3 bases in between. Clinical histories supplied by participants themselves formed the basis of cohort assignment. The assay was immunoSEQ multiplex PCR, and TCRdb's table has in-frame clones only and misses some. The repertoire includes about 220,000 clones, roughly four fifths of them detected once, and 1.3% sits in the top ten. The rearrangement uses TRBV27 and TRBJ1-6; no definite D call. The sequenced material came from PBMCs or T cells enriched from blood (not recorded which). This clonotype originated in a woman between 35 and 50 years old with acute COVID-19. The CDR3 region is CASSFRYNSPLHF. The CDR3 DNA reads as TGTGCCAGCAGTTTCCGCTATAATTCACCCCTCCACTTT.